Listed here are 20 T cell receptor beta chains from one sample, sequenced in a study of blood T cell repertoires in COVID-19. The data were produced by immunoSEQ multiplex PCR, yet TCRdb's version contains in-frame clones alone and is incomplete. The data contain 160,000 or so clones, approximately 77% of them singletons. What was sequenced was PBMCs or T cells enriched from blood (not recorded which). These receptors all stem from a man between 60 and 75 years old who had recovered from COVID-19.

This clone was seen once. The genes are TRBV2 and TRBJ1-5; perhaps TRBD1 as D (5 bases). The germline V and J ends were trimmed by 4 bases and 0 bases, with 13 bases remaining between them. The germline CDR1 and CDR2 sequences are SNHLY and FYNNEI. The CDR3 sequence is 16 residues long. CDR3 DNA: TGTGCCAGCAGTGCTCGACAGCTGAATAGCAATCAGCCCCAGCATTTT. Its translation is CASSARQLNSNQPQHF.

This chain joins TRBV18 and TRBJ2-5; TRBD2 might be the D (5 bases). The CDR3 contains 11 residues. Trimming shortened V by 4 bases and J by 5 bases, and 5 bases separated the two germline ends. Germline CDR1 and CDR2: KGHSH and LQKENI. This CDR3 reads CASSRRETQYF. In nucleotides, the CDR3 is TGTGCCAGCTCACGGAGGGAGACCCAGTACTTC.

The chain carries TRBV19 and TRBJ1-2; D may be TRBD1 (6 bases). CDR1 and CDR2 from the germline V gene are LNHDA and SQIVND (reference sequence). V shed 4 bases and J shed 7 bases, with 13 bases lying between them. The CDR3 has 13 amino acids. The DNA for the CDR3 is TGTGCCAGTAGTAGGGACAAAGTCGTTGGCTACACCTTC. It is translated as CASSRDKVVGYTF.

This chain connects TRBV7-9 to TRBJ2-1; TRBD2 aligns across 7 bases. Germline V CDR1 and CDR2: SEHNR, FQNEAQ (reference sequence). The J segment lost 10 bases and the V segment lost 0 bases, leaving 6 bases of the junction unmatched. CDR3 length: 14 amino acids. The CDR3: CASSLAGGLREQFF. The CDR3 nucleotides are TGTGCCAGCAGCTTAGCGGGAGGGTTAAGGGAGCAGTTCTTC.

V gene TRBV15 combines with J gene TRBJ2-7, with a weak D call TRBD2 (6 bases). There are 15 residues in the CDR3. V was shortened by 5 bases and J by 0 bases, with 14 bases between the two germline ends. Germline V CDR1 and CDR2: LNHNV, YYDKDF (reference sequence). The DNA for the CDR3 is TGTGCCACCAGCCGCGGCGGGACGAGCTCCTACGAGCAGTACTTC. Translated: CATSRGGTSSYEQYF.

The chain combines TRBV27 with TRBJ2-7; TRBD2 agrees at 9 bases. This CDR3 spans 14 amino acids. CDR1 MNHEY and CDR2 SMNVEV come from the germline V gene (reference sequence). Trimming took 6 bases from V and 2 from J; bases not matched to a gene: 5. The chain's CDR3 is CASSNLAGPYEQYF. CDR3 DNA sequence: TGTGCCAGCAGCAACCTAGCGGGACCCTACGAGCAGTACTTC.

The chain recombines TRBV19 with TRBJ1-3, with TRBD1 matching over 8 bases. The CDR3 extends over 16 amino acids. The V segment lost 7 bases and the J segment 2 bases; nucleotides outside the gene matches: 10. Germline CDR1 reads LNHDA; CDR2 reads SQIVND (reference sequence). Written as DNA, the CDR3 is TGTGCCAGTACCGATAGGACAGGGACTACTGGAAACACCATATATTTT. This codes for CASTDRTGTTGNTIYF.

Only one count was recorded for this clone. The V call is TRBV6-2 or TRBV6-3, the J call TRBJ1-5; possibly TRBD1 for D (6 bases). V was cut by 2 bases and J by 9 bases, with 23 bases left in between. Per germline, CDR1 MNHEY and CDR2 SVGEGT. The CDR3 runs to 17 residues. CDR3 region: CASSYPPRGAVPGPQHF. Written as DNA, the CDR3 is TGTGCCAGCAGTTACCCGCCCAGGGGCGCGGTGCCGGGGCCCCAGCATTTT.

The CDR3 region is CASSFDFSYEQYF. CDR3 coding DNA: TGTGCCAGTTCTTTTGACTTCTCCTACGAGCAGTACTTC. The chain joins TRBV19 to TRBJ2-7; D remains ambiguous. Deletions cut 8 bases from V and 0 bases from J, with 11 bases between. Germline V CDR1 and CDR2: LNHDA, SQIVND (reference sequence). The length of the CDR3 is 13 residues.

The rearrangement links TRBV27 to TRBJ1-3; 7 nucleotides line up with TRBD1. The CDR3 is 17 residues long. Trimming cost V 0 bases and J 2 bases; bases outside gene matches: 7. Germline V gives CDR1 MNHEY, CDR2 SMNVEV (reference sequence). CDR3 bases: TGTGCCAGCAGTTTATCCGCGTCAGGGGGGCCTGGAAACACCATATATTTT. This gives the protein CASSLSASGGPGNTIYF.

This clone occurred once. The chain recombines TRBV7-9 with TRBJ2-7, with 10 positions matching TRBD1. The germline gives CDR1 SEHNR, CDR2 FQNEAQ (reference sequence). The CDR3 has 15 amino acids. The trim removed 4 bases at V and 2 bases at J, leaving 5 bases unmatched. The CDR3 loop is CASSSTGGRTYEQYF. CDR3 in DNA: TGTGCCAGCAGCTCGACAGGGGGCAGGACCTACGAGCAGTACTTC.

The gene calls are TRBV28 and TRBJ1-2; D not certain. From germline, CDR1 is MDHEN and CDR2 SYDVKM. V shed 3 bases and J shed 4 bases, with 6 bases lying between them. The CDR3 covers 12 residues. CDR3 sequence reads: CASSFEAYGYTF. As DNA, the CDR3 is TGTGCCAGCAGTTTTGAGGCCTATGGCTACACCTTC.

This clone occurred a few times. J is TRBJ2-3 and V is TRBV27, with a possible D match to TRBD1 (6 bases). Germline lookup yields CDR1 MNHEY and CDR2 SMNVEV (reference sequence). V shed 4 bases and J shed 3 bases, with 11 bases lying between them. CDR3 length: 14 residues. The CDR3: CASSSRTATDTQYF. In DNA, the CDR3 is TGTGCCAGCAGTTCTCGGACAGCTACAGATACGCAGTATTTT.

The chain uses TRBV7-2 and TRBJ2-7, with TRBD2 matching over 7 bases. Germline V gene data show CDR1 as SGHTA and CDR2 as FQGNSA. Losses at the gene ends were 2 bases for V and 5 bases for J; bases not matched to a gene: 6. The CDR3 runs to 14 residues. The CDR3 DNA sequence: TGTGCCAGCAGCTTATTATGGCGGGGGAACGAGCAGTACTTC. Translation gives CASSLLWRGNEQYF.

The CDR3: CASSLSRGVQPQHF. Here the CDR3 DNA reads TGTGCCAGCAGTTTATCTAGGGGTGTTCAGCCCCAGCATTTT. The gene calls are TRBV27 and TRBJ1-5, with a possible D match to TRBD1 (5 bases). The CDR3 covers 14 residues. From germline, CDR1 is MNHEY and CDR2 SMNVEV (reference sequence). V lost 0 bases and J lost 6, with 9 bases in between.

The chain links TRBV24-1 to TRBJ2-5; TRBD2 matches 8 bases. The germline V gene encodes CDR1 KGHDR and CDR2 SFDVKD. V trimming: 3 bases; J trimming: 4 bases; junction bases outside the gene matches: 9. The CDR3 consists of 16 residues. This CDR3 is CATSDRGPRGGETQYF. In DNA form, the CDR3 reads TGTGCCACCAGTGATCGAGGTCCCCGGGGGGGAGAGACCCAGTACTTC.

The sample holds one count of this clone. The V gene is TRBV18, the J gene TRBJ2-1; D possibly corresponds to TRBD1 (6 bases). The CDR3 runs 14 residues. The V and J ends lost 2 bases and 4 bases respectively, with 9 bases between them. Germline loops: CDR1 KGHSH, CDR2 LQKENI. The CDR3 is CASSPRTAYNEQFF. For the CDR3, the DNA is TGTGCCAGCTCACCAAGGACAGCTTACAATGAGCAGTTCTTC.

The chain recombines TRBV5-1 with TRBJ2-1; 16 positions match TRBD2. After removal of 4 bases from V and 8 bases from J, the junction contained 12 bases not matched to a gene. Per germline, CDR1 SGHRS and CDR2 YFSETQ. The CDR3 runs 18 residues. DNA of the CDR3: TGCGCCAGCAGCCGGGGACTAGCGGGGGGGCCAGTCATTGATGAGCAGTTCTTC. This sequence encodes CASSRGLAGGPVIDEQFF.

This clone has a handful of counts. The J gene is TRBJ1-1, the V gene TRBV7-9, with a tentative D call TRBD1 (5 bases). Per the germline V gene, CDR1 is SEHNR and CDR2 is FQNEAQ (reference sequence). The CDR3 loop spans 15 amino acids. Deletions cut 4 bases from V and 1 base from J, with 13 bases between. In DNA form, the CDR3 reads TGTGCCAGCAGCTCGGCGGCGGGGCGGAACACTGAAGCTTTCTTT. Protein: CASSSAAGRNTEAFF.

V usage is TRBV7-8 and J usage is TRBJ2-7; D might be TRBD2 (6 bases). CDR3 length: 14 amino acids. Germline CDR1 reads SGHVS; CDR2 reads FQNEAQ. Trimming removed 3 bases from V and 7 bases from J, with 16 bases in between. The CDR3 coding sequence is TGTGCCAGCAGCTTTGAGGCTAGCGTAGATGAGCAGTACTTC. It codes for CASSFEASVDEQYF.